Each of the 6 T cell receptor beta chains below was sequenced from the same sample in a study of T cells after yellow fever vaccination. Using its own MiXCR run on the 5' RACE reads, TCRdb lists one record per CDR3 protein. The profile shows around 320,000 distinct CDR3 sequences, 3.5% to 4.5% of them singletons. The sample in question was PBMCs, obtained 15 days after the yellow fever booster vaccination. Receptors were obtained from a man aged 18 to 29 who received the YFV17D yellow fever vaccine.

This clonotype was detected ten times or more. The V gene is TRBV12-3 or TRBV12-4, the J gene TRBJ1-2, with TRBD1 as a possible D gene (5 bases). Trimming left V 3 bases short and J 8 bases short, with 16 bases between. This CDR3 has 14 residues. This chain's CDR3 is CASSFPGSFGGYTF. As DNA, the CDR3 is TGTGCCAGCAGTTTTCCAGGGTCCTTCGGCGGCTACACCTTC.

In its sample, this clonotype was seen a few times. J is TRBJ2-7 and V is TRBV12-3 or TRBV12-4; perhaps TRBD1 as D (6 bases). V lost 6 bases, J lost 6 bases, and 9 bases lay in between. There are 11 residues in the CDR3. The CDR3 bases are TGTGCCAGCAGGCTCAGGGGCGAGCAGTACTTC. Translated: CASRLRGEQYF.

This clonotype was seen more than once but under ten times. The CDR3 sequence is CASSIDGRPYEQYF. The CDR3 nucleotides are TGTGCCAGTAGTATAGACGGGCGTCCCTACGAGCAGTACTTC. This chain connects TRBV19 to TRBJ2-7; no clear D. This CDR3 comprises 14 residues. Germline V CDR1 and CDR2: LNHDA, SQIVND (reference sequence). Trimming took off 0 bases at V and 2 bases at J, with 8 bases between the two ends.

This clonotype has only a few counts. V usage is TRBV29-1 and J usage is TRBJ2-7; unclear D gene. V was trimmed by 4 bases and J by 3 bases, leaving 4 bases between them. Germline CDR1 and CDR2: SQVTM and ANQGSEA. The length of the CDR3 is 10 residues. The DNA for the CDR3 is TGCAGCGTTGGGAGCTACGAGCAGTACTTC. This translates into CSVGSYEQYF.

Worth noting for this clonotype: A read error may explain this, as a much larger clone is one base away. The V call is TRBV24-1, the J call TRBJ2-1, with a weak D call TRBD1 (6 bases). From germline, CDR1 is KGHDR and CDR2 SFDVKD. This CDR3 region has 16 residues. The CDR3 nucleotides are TGTGCCACCAGTGATTTCGGGACATCATCGGGCGATGAGCGGTTCTTC. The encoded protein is CATSDFGTSSGDERFF.

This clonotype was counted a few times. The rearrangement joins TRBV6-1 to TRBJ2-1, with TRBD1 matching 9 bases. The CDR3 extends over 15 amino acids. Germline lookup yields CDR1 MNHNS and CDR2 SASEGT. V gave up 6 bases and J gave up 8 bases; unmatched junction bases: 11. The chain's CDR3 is CASSDPGQGADEQFF. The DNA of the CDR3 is TGTGCCAGCAGCGATCCGGGACAGGGCGCCGATGAGCAGTTCTTC.